This is a list of T cell receptor beta chains from one sample in a study of Ad26.COV2.S vaccination and SARS-CoV-2 variants. TCRdb keeps only in-frame clones here, not all; method: immunoSEQ multiplex PCR. Among about 500,000 clones listed, 89% were seen once. Specimen: peripheral blood, collected in a trial of Ad26.COV2.S vaccine versus placebo. All receptors derive from a person aged 18-65 years who received the Ad26.COV2.S COVID-19 vaccine or a placebo. CDR3s include the opening cysteine and the closing phenylalanine or tryptophan. A D gene is named only where the DNA matches it firmly. Size tells how often a clone was seen (once, few, many) or the class of an expanded clone, and some rows leave it out.

v_call: TRBV9; j_call: TRBJ1-4; clone_size: NA; d_call: TRBD1; cdr3_aa: CASSLTGTGGNEKLFF; cdr3_nt: TGTGCCAGCAGCTTAACCGGGACAGGGGGTAATGAAAAACTGTTTTTT
v_call: TRBV7-9; j_call: TRBJ2-5; clone_size: NA; d_call: TRBD1; cdr3_aa: CASRRDSQETQYF; cdr3_nt: TGTGCCAGCAGGAGGGACAGTCAAGAGACCCAGTACTTC
v_call: TRBV18; j_call: TRBJ1-2; clone_size: NA; d_call: TRBD1; cdr3_aa: CASSLQQGVSNYGYTF; cdr3_nt: TGTGCCAGCTCACTTCAACAGGGGGTATCTAACTATGGCTACACCTTC
v_call: TRBV7-9; j_call: TRBJ2-3; clone_size: NA; d_call: NA; cdr3_aa: CASSFGSTDTQYF; cdr3_nt: TGTGCCAGCAGCTTTGGATCCACAGATACGCAGTATTTT
v_call: TRBV21-1; j_call: TRBJ1-4; clone_size: NA; d_call: NA; cdr3_aa: CASSKYGGEENEKLFF; cdr3_nt: TGTGCCAGCAGCAAATACGGAGGGGAGGAGAATGAAAAACTGTTTTTT
v_call: TRBV4-1; j_call: TRBJ1-1; clone_size: NA; d_call: NA; cdr3_aa: CASSRREARQVNTEAFF; cdr3_nt: TGCGCCAGCAGCCGCAGAGAGGCCCGACAGGTAAACACTGAAGCTTTCTTT
v_call: TRBV27; j_call: TRBJ1-2; clone_size: NA; d_call: NA; cdr3_aa: CASSFYPPYGYTF; cdr3_nt: TGTGCCAGCAGTTTCTACCCCCCCTATGGCTACACCTTC
v_call: TRBV5-1; j_call: TRBJ2-3; clone_size: NA; d_call: NA; cdr3_aa: CASSLVLTDTQYF; cdr3_nt: TGCGCCAGCAGCTTGGTGTTAACAGATACGCAGTATTTT
v_call: TRBV30; j_call: TRBJ1-5; clone_size: NA; d_call: NA; cdr3_aa: CAWSVGGSTGLSQPQHF; cdr3_nt: TGTGCCTGGAGTGTAGGGGGGTCGACAGGATTGAGCCAGCCCCAGCATTTT
v_call: TRBV28; j_call: TRBJ2-3; clone_size: NA; d_call: NA; cdr3_aa: CASSIHTDTQYF; cdr3_nt: TGTGCCAGCAGCATACACACAGATACGCAGTATTTT
v_call: TRBV3-1/TRBV3-2; j_call: TRBJ2-3; clone_size: NA; d_call: NA; cdr3_aa: CASRPQGRHTQYF; cdr3_nt: TGTGCCAGCAGGCCTCAGGGTCGGCATACGCAGTATTTT
v_call: TRBV10-3; j_call: TRBJ2-1; clone_size: NA; d_call: NA; cdr3_aa: CAISDGVPNEQFF; cdr3_nt: TGTGCCATCAGTGATGGGGTACCCAATGAGCAGTTCTTC
v_call: TRBV6-5; j_call: TRBJ2-7; clone_size: NA; d_call: TRBD2; cdr3_aa: CASSLAGGPSYEQYF; cdr3_nt: TGTGCCAGCAGTCTAGCGGGAGGTCCCTCCTACGAGCAGTACTTC
v_call: TRBV20-1; j_call: TRBJ2-1; clone_size: NA; d_call: NA; cdr3_aa: CSASLIRKDNEQFF; cdr3_nt: TGCAGTGCTAGTTTGATCCGTAAGGACAATGAGCAGTTCTTC
v_call: TRBV5-6; j_call: TRBJ2-7; clone_size: NA; d_call: TRBD1; cdr3_aa: CASSIGQGAYEQYF; cdr3_nt: TGTGCCAGCAGCATCGGACAGGGGGCTTACGAGCAGTACTTC
v_call: TRBV19; j_call: TRBJ1-1; clone_size: NA; d_call: NA; cdr3_aa: CASSVQGITEAFF; cdr3_nt: TGTGCCAGTAGTGTTCAGGGGATCACTGAAGCTTTCTTT
v_call: TRBV25-1; j_call: TRBJ1-5; clone_size: NA; d_call: NA; cdr3_aa: CASSDSRTPNQPQHF; cdr3_nt: TGTGCCAGCAGTGACTCAAGGACACCTAATCAGCCCCAGCATTTT
v_call: TRBV4-1; j_call: TRBJ1-5; clone_size: NA; d_call: NA; cdr3_aa: CASSQGLNSNQPQHF; cdr3_nt: TGCGCCAGCAGCCAGGGACTCAATAGCAATCAGCCCCAGCATTTT
v_call: TRBV27; j_call: TRBJ1-5; clone_size: NA; d_call: NA; cdr3_aa: CASSFGGYDQPQHF; cdr3_nt: TGTGCCAGCAGTTTCGGGGGTTATGATCAGCCCCAGCATTTT
v_call: TRBV19; j_call: TRBJ2-2; clone_size: NA; d_call: NA; cdr3_aa: CASRPNRQAGELFF; cdr3_nt: TGTGCCAGTAGGCCCAACCGACAAGCCGGGGAGCTGTTTTTT
v_call: TRBV5-1; j_call: TRBJ1-1; clone_size: NA; d_call: NA; cdr3_aa: CASSLGRAWANTEAFF; cdr3_nt: TGCGCCAGCAGCTTGGGCAGGGCTTGGGCGAACACTGAAGCTTTCTTT
v_call: TRBV19; j_call: TRBJ2-5; clone_size: NA; d_call: TRBD1; cdr3_aa: CASSTGTGRKTQYF; cdr3_nt: TGTGCCAGTAGTACGGGGACAGGTAGAAAGACCCAGTACTTC
v_call: TRBV10-3; j_call: TRBJ2-2; clone_size: NA; d_call: TRBD2; cdr3_aa: CAIRSGTSSITNTGELFF; cdr3_nt: TGTGCCATCAGGTCCGGGACTAGCTCTATTACGAACACCGGGGAGCTGTTTTTT
v_call: TRBV12-3/TRBV12-4; j_call: TRBJ1-5; clone_size: once; d_call: NA; cdr3_aa: CASSLSGQPQHF; cdr3_nt: TGTGCCAGCAGTTTAAGCGGGCAGCCCCAGCATTTT
v_call: TRBV7-2; j_call: TRBJ2-2; clone_size: NA; d_call: NA; cdr3_aa: CASSLQTNTGELFF; cdr3_nt: TGTGCCAGCAGCTTGCAGACGAACACCGGGGAGCTGTTTTTT
v_call: TRBV9; j_call: TRBJ2-1; clone_size: NA; d_call: TRBD2; cdr3_aa: CASSVEASGRAAPYNEQFF; cdr3_nt: TGTGCCAGCAGCGTAGAGGCTAGCGGGAGGGCCGCTCCCTACAATGAGCAGTTCTTC
v_call: TRBV5-1; j_call: TRBJ1-1; clone_size: NA; d_call: TRBD1; cdr3_aa: CASSSRQGLFTEAFF; cdr3_nt: TGCGCCAGCAGCTCCAGACAGGGGTTGTTCACTGAAGCTTTCTTT
v_call: TRBV28; j_call: TRBJ2-1; clone_size: NA; d_call: TRBD2; cdr3_aa: CASSLNGRGTYNEQFF; cdr3_nt: TGTGCCAGCAGTTTAAACGGGAGGGGGACCTACAATGAGCAGTTCTTC
v_call: TRBV19; j_call: TRBJ1-1; clone_size: NA; d_call: TRBD1; cdr3_aa: CASSIRGARNTEAFF; cdr3_nt: TGTGCCAGTAGTATCAGGGGGGCCCGAAACACTGAAGCTTTCTTT
v_call: TRBV7-9; j_call: TRBJ1-2; clone_size: NA; d_call: TRBD1; cdr3_aa: CASSPTGTGGRGGYTF; cdr3_nt: TGTGCCAGCAGCCCCACCGGGACAGGGGGCCGGGGGGGCTACACCTTC
v_call: TRBV29-1; j_call: TRBJ1-6; clone_size: few; d_call: NA; cdr3_aa: CSVELPGSPLHF; cdr3_nt: TGCAGCGTTGAACTACCGGGGTCACCCCTCCACTTT
v_call: TRBV21-1; j_call: TRBJ2-5; clone_size: NA; d_call: NA; cdr3_aa: CASSHGGGIQETQYF; cdr3_nt: TGTGCCAGCAGCCACGGTGGGGGGATACAAGAGACCCAGTACTTC
v_call: TRBV30; j_call: TRBJ2-1; clone_size: NA; d_call: TRBD1; cdr3_aa: CAWSLGQGGNEQFF; cdr3_nt: TGTGCCTGGAGTCTCGGACAGGGGGGGAATGAGCAGTTCTTC
v_call: TRBV2; j_call: TRBJ1-1; clone_size: few; d_call: TRBD1; cdr3_aa: CASRADRAEAFF; cdr3_nt: TGTGCCAGCAGAGCGGACAGGGCTGAAGCTTTCTTT
v_call: TRBV5-1; j_call: TRBJ2-7; clone_size: NA; d_call: TRBD1; cdr3_aa: CASSPTTGPSYEQYF; cdr3_nt: TGCGCCAGCAGCCCAACGACAGGGCCGTCCTACGAGCAGTACTTC
v_call: TRBV4-1; j_call: TRBJ1-5; clone_size: NA; d_call: NA; cdr3_aa: CASSQDSLNQPQHF; cdr3_nt: TGCGCCAGCAGCCAGGACAGCCTAAATCAGCCCCAGCATTTT
v_call: TRBV6-5; j_call: TRBJ2-7; clone_size: NA; d_call: NA; cdr3_aa: CASIRTVNYEQYF; cdr3_nt: TGTGCCAGCATTCGGACAGTCAACTACGAGCAGTACTTC
v_call: TRBV7-2; j_call: TRBJ1-1; clone_size: NA; d_call: NA; cdr3_aa: CASSAQMNTEAFF; cdr3_nt: TGTGCCAGCAGCGCACAAATGAACACTGAAGCTTTCTTT
v_call: TRBV6-1; j_call: TRBJ2-1; clone_size: NA; d_call: NA; cdr3_aa: CASSEGVLGNEQFF; cdr3_nt: TGTGCCAGCAGTGAAGGGGTATTGGGCAATGAGCAGTTCTTC
v_call: TRBV28; j_call: TRBJ1-5; clone_size: NA; d_call: NA; cdr3_aa: CASYAPNQPQHF; cdr3_nt: TGTGCCAGCTATGCTCCTAACCAGCCCCAGCATTTT
v_call: TRBV4-2; j_call: TRBJ1-2; clone_size: NA; d_call: NA; cdr3_aa: CASSQGYRGWTF; cdr3_nt: TGTGCCAGCAGCCAAGGATATCGGGGTTGGACCTTC
v_call: TRBV14; j_call: TRBJ2-5; clone_size: NA; d_call: NA; cdr3_aa: CASSQGVRQTQYF; cdr3_nt: TGTGCCAGCAGCCAAGGAGTGAGGCAGACCCAGTACTTC
v_call: TRBV27; j_call: TRBJ1-1; clone_size: once; d_call: NA; cdr3_aa: CASSGGPRTEAFF; cdr3_nt: TGTGCCAGCAGTGGGGGGCCAAGGACTGAAGCTTTCTTT
v_call: TRBV3-1/TRBV3-2; j_call: TRBJ1-2; clone_size: NA; d_call: NA; cdr3_aa: CASSQERDGYTF; cdr3_nt: TGTGCCAGCAGTCAAGAGAGGGATGGCTACACCTTC
v_call: TRBV2; j_call: TRBJ1-1; clone_size: few; d_call: NA; cdr3_aa: CASRYRGNTEAFF; cdr3_nt: TGTGCCAGCAGATACCGCGGGAACACTGAAGCTTTCTTT
v_call: TRBV5-1; j_call: TRBJ1-2; clone_size: once; d_call: TRBD1; cdr3_aa: CASSLGTASNYGYTF; cdr3_nt: TGCGCCAGCAGCTTAGGGACAGCAAGTAACTATGGCTACACCTTC
v_call: TRBV18; j_call: TRBJ2-5; clone_size: once; d_call: NA; cdr3_aa: CASSPNDPTGETQYF; cdr3_nt: TGTGCCAGCTCACCAAACGACCCGACCGGGGAGACCCAGTACTTC
v_call: TRBV19; j_call: TRBJ1-1; clone_size: NA; d_call: NA; cdr3_aa: CASSFDRNTEAFF; cdr3_nt: TGTGCCAGTAGCTTTGACAGGAACACTGAAGCTTTCTTT
v_call: TRBV6-1; j_call: TRBJ2-5; clone_size: once; d_call: NA; cdr3_aa: CASRREGGETQYF; cdr3_nt: TGTGCCAGCAGACGAGAGGGAGGAGAGACCCAGTACTTC
v_call: TRBV5-1; j_call: TRBJ2-7; clone_size: NA; d_call: TRBD1; cdr3_aa: CASRRGTGLYEQYF; cdr3_nt: TGCGCCAGCAGAAGGGGGACAGGACTCTACGAGCAGTACTTC
v_call: TRBV5-1; j_call: TRBJ2-3; clone_size: NA; d_call: TRBD2; cdr3_aa: CASSRLAAGNTDTQYF; cdr3_nt: TGCGCCAGCAGCCGACTAGCGGCAGGCAACACAGATACGCAGTATTTT
v_call: TRBV2; j_call: TRBJ2-2; clone_size: NA; d_call: NA; cdr3_aa: CASSARGTGELFF; cdr3_nt: TGTGCCAGCAGTGCACGGGGCACCGGGGAGCTGTTTTTT
v_call: TRBV7-6; j_call: TRBJ2-3; clone_size: once; d_call: TRBD1; cdr3_aa: CASSLAPGQGPDTQYF; cdr3_nt: TGTGCCAGCAGCTTAGCACCGGGACAGGGTCCAGATACGCAGTATTTT
v_call: TRBV3-1/TRBV3-2; j_call: TRBJ2-7; clone_size: NA; d_call: NA; cdr3_aa: CASSQSSYEQYF; cdr3_nt: TGTGCCAGCAGCCAATCATCCTACGAGCAGTACTTC